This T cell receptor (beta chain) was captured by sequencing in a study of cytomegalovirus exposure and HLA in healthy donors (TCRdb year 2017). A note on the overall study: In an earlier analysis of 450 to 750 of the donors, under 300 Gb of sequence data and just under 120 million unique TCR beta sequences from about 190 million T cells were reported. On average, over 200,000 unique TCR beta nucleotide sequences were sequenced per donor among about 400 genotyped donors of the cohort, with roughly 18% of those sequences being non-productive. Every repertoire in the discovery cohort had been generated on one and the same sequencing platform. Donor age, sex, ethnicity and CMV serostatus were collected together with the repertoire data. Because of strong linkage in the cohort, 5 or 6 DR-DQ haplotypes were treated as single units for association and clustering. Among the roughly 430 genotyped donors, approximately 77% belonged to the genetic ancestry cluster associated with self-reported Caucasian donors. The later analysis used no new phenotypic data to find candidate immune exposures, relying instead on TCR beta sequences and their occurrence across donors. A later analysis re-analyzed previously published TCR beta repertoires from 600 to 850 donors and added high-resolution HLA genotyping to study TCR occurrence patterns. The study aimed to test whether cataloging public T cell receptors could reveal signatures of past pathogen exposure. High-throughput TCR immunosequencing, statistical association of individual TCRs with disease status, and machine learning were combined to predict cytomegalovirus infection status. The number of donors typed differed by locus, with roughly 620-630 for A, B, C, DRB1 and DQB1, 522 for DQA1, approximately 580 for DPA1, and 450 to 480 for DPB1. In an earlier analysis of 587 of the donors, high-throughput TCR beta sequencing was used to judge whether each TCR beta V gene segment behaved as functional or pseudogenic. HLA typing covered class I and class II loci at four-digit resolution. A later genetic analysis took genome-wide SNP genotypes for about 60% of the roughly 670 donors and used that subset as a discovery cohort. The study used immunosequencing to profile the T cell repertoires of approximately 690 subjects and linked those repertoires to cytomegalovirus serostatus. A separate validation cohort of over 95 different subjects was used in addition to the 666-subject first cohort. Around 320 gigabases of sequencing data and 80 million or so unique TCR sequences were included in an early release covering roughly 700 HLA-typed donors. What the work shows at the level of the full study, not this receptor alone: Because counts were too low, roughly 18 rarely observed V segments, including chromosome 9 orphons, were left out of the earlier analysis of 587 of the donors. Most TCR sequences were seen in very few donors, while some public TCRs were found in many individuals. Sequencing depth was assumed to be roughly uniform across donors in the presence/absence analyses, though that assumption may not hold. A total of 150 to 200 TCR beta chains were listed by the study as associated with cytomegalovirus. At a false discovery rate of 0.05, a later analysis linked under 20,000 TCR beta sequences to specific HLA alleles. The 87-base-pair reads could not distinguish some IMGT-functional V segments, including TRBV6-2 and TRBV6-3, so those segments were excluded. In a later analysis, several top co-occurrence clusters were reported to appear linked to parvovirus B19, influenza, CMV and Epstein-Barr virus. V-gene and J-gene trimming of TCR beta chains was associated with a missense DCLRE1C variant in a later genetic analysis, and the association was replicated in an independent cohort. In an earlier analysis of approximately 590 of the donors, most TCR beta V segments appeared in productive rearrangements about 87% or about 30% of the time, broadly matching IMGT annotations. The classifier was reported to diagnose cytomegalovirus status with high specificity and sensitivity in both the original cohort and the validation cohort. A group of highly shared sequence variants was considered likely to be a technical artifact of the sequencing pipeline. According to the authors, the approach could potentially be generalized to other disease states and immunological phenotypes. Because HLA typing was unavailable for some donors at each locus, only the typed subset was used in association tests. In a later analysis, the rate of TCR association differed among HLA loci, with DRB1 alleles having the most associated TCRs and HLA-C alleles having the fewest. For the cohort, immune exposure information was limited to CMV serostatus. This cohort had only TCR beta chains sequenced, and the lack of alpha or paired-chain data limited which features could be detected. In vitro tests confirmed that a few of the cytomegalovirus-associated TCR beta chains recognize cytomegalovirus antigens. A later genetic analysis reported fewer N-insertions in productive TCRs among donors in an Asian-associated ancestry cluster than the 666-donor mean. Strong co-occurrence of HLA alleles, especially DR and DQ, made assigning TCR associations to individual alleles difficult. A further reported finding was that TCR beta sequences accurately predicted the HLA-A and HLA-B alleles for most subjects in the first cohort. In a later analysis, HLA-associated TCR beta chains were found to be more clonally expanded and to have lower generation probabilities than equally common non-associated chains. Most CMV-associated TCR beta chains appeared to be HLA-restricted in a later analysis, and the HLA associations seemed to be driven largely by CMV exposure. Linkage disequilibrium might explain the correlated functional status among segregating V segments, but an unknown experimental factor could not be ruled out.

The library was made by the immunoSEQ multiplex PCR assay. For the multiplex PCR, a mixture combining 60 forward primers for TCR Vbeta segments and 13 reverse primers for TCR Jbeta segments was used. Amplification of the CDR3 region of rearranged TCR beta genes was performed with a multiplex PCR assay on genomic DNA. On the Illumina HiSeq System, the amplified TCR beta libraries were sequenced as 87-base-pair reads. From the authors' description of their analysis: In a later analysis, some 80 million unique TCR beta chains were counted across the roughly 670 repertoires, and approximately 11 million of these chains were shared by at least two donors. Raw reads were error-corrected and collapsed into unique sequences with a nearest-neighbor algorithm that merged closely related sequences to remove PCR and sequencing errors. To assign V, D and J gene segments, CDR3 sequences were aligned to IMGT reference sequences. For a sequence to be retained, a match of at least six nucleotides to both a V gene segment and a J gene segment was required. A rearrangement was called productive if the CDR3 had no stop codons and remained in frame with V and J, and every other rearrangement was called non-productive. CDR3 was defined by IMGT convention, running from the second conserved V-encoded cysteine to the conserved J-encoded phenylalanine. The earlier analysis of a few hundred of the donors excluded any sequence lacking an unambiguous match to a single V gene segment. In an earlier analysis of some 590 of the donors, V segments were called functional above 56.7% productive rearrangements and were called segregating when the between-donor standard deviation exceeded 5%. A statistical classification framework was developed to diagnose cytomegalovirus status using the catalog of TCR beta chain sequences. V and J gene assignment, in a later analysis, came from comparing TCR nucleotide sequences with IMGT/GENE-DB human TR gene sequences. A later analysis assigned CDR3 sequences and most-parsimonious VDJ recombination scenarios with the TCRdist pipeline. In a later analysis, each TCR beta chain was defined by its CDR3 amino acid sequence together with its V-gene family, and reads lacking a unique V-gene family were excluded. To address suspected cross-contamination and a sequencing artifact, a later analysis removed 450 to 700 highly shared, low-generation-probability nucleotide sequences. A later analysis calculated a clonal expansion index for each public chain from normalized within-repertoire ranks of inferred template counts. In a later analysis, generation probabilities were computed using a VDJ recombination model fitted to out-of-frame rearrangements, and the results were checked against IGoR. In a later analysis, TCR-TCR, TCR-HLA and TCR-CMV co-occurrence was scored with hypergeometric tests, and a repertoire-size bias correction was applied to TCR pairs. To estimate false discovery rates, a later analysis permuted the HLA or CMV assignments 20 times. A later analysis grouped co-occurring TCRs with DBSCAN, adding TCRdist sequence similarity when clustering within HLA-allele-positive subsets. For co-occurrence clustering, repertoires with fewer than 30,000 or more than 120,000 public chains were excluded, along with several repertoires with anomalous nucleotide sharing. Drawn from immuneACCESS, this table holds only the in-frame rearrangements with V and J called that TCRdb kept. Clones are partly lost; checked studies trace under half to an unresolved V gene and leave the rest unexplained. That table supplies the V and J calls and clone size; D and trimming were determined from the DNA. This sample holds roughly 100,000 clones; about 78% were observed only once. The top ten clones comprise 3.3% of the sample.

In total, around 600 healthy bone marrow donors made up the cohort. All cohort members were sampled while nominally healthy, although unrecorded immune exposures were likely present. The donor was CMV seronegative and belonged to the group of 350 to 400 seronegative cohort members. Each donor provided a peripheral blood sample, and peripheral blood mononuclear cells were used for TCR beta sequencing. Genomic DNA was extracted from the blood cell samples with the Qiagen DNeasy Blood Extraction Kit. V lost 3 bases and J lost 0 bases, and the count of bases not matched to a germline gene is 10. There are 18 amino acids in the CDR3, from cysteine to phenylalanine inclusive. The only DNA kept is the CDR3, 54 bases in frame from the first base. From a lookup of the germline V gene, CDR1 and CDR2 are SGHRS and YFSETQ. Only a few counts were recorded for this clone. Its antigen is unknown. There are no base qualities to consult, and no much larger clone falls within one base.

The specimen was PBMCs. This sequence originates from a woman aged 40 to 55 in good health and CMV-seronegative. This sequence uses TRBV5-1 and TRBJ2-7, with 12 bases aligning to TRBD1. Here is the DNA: TGCGCCAGCAGCTCCGGGACAGGGGGCTCTCTAGACTCCTACGAGCAGTACTTC. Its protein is CASSSGTGGSLDSYEQYF.